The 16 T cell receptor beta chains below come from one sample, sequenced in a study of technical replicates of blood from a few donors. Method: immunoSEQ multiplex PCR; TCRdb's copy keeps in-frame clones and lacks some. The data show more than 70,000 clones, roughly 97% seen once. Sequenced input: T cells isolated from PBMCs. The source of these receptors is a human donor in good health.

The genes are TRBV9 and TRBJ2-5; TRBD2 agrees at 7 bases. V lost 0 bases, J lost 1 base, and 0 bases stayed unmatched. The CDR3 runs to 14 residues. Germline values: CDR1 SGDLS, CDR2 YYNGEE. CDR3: CASSVAGGQETQYF. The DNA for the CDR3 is TGTGCCAGCAGCGTAGCGGGGGGCCAAGAGACCCAGTACTTC.

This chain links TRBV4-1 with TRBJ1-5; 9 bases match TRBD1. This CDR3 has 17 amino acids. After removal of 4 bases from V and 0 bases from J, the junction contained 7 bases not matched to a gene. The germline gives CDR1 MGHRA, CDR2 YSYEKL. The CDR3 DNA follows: TGCGCCAGCAGCCGACCGGGACAGGGTAATAGCAATCAGCCCCAGCATTTT. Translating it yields CASSRPGQGNSNQPQHF.

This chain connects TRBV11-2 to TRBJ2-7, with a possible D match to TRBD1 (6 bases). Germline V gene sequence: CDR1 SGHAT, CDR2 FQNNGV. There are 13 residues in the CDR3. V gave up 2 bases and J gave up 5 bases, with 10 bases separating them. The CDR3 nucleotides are TGTGCCAGCAGCTTATCTTCAGGGGACGAGCAGTACTTC. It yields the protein CASSLSSGDEQYF.

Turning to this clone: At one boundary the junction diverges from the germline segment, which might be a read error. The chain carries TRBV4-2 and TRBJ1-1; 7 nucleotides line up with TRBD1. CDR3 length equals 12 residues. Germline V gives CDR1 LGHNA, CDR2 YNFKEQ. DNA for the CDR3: TGTGCCAGCAGCCAGGGGACAGTCGAGGGTTTTTTT. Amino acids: CASSQGTVEGFF.

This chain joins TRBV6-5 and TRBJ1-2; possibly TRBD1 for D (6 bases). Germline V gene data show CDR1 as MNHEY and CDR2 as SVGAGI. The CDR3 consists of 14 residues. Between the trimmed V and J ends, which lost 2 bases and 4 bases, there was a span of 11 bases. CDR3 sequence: CASSYRGTTYGYTF. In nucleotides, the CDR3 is TGTGCCAGCAGTTACAGGGGGACTACCTATGGCTACACCTTC.

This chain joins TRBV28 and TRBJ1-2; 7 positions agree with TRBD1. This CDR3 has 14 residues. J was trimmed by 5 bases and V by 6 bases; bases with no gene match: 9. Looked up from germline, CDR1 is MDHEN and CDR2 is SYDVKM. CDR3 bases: TGTGCCAGCAGAGGAGGGGGCGCAAGGTATGGCTACACCTTC. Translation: CASRGGGARYGYTF.

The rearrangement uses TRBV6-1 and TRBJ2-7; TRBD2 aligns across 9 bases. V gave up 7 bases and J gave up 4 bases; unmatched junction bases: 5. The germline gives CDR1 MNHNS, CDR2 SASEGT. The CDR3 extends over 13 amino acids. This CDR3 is CASTLTSGYEQYF. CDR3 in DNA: TGTGCCAGCACCCTGACTAGCGGATACGAGCAGTACTTC.

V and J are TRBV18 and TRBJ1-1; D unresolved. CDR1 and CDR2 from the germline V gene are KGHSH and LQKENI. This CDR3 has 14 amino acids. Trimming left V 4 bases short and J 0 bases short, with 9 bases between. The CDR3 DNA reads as TGTGCCAGCTCACTTACAGAGATGAACACTGAAGCTTTCTTT. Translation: CASSLTEMNTEAFF.

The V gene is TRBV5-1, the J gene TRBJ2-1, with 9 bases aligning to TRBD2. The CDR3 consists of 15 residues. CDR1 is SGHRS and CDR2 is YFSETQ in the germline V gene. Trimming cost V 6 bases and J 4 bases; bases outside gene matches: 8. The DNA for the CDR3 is TGCGCCAGCAACCCGGGCGGGAGGGGATACAATGAGCAGTTCTTC. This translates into CASNPGGRGYNEQFF.

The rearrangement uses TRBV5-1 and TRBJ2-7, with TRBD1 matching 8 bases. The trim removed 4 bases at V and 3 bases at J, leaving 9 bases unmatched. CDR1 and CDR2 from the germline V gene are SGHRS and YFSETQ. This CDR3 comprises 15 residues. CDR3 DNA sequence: TGCGCCAGCAGCGTACCAGGGGGCTCGCGCTACGAGCAGTACTTC. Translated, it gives CASSVPGGSRYEQYF. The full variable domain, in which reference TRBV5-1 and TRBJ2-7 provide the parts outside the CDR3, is KAGVTQTPRYLIKTRGQQVTLSCSPISGHRSVSWYQQTPGQGLQFLFEYFSETQRNKGNFPGRFSGRQFSNSRSEMNVSTLELGDSALYLCASSVPGGSRYEQYFGPGTRLTVT.

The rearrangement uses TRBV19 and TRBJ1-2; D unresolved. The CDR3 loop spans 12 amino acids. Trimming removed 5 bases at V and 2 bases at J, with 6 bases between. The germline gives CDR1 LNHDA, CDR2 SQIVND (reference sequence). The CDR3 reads CASSVSNYGYTF. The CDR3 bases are TGTGCCAGTAGTGTCTCGAACTATGGCTACACCTTC. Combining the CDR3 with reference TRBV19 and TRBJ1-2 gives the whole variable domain DGGITQSPKYLFRKEGQNVTLSCEQNLNHDAMYWYRQDPGQGLRLIYYSQIVNDFQKGDIAEGYSVSREKKESFPLTVTSAQKNPTAFYLCASSVSNYGYTFGSGTRLTVV.

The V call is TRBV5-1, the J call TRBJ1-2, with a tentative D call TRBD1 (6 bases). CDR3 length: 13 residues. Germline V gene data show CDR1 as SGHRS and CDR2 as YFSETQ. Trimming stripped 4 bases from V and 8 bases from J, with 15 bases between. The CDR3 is CASSQNRETGYTF. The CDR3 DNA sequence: TGCGCCAGCAGCCAAAACAGGGAAACAGGCTACACCTTC.

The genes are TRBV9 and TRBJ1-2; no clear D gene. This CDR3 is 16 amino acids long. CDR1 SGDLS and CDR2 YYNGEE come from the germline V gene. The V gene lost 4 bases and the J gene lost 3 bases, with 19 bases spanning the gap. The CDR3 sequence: CASSPHIGSSDYGYTF. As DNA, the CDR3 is TGTGCCAGCAGCCCCCATATTGGTAGCTCGGACTATGGCTACACCTTC.

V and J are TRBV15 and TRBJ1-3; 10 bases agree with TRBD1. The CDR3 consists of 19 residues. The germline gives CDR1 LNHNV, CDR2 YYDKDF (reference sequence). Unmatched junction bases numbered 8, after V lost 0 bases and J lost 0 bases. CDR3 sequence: CATSRDLAGTGDSGNTIYF. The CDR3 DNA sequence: TGTGCCACCAGCAGAGATCTCGCCGGGACAGGGGACTCTGGAAACACCATATATTTT.

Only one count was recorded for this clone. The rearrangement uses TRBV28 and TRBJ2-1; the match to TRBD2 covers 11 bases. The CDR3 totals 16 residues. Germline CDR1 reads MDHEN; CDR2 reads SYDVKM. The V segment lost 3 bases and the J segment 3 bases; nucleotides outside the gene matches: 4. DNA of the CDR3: TGTGCCAGCAGTTTGCGACTAGCGGGAAACTACAATGAGCAGTTCTTC. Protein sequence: CASSLRLAGNYNEQFF.

The CDR3 is CASSGPRTGGGSETQYF. The CDR3 region has the DNA TGTGCCAGCAGTGGCCCAAGGACAGGGGGCGGTTCAGAGACCCAGTACTTC. The chain uses TRBV28 and TRBJ2-5, with 11 positions matching TRBD1. Losses at the gene ends were 5 bases for V and 4 bases for J; bases not matched to a gene: 12. Germline assignment: CDR1 MDHEN and CDR2 SYDVKM. There are 17 residues in the CDR3.